This T cell receptor (beta chain) was captured in a study of blood T cell repertoires in COVID-19. Study as a whole: Spain, Italy and the United States supplied samples that represented acute and convalescent COVID-19. T cells, B-cell-depleted T cells, or PBMCs supplied cDNA or gDNA.

This clone was seen more than once but under ten times. Study processing details: Counts of nucleated cells, estimated from reference gene primer amplification, were obtained. Some clones are missing from TCRdb's copy, which holds only in-frame ones; the method was immunoSEQ multiplex PCR. The DNA gave D and trimming, while V, J and clone size come from that table. Counted here are about 45,000 clones, roughly 90% occurring once; the ten biggest clones make up around 17%. The CDR3 consists of 14 residues. Germline CDR1 and CDR2: MDHEN and SYDVKM. V shed 10 bases and J shed 5 bases, with 21 bases lying between them.

This chain joins TRBV28 and TRBJ2-7; D remains ambiguous. Sequencing was performed on peripheral blood. This sequence originates from a man between 65 and 85 years old with active COVID-19. The DNA of the CDR3 is TGTGCCACCCTAGTTCCGGCCAGCCGTAACGAGCAGTACTTC. Translation gives CATLVPASRNEQYF.